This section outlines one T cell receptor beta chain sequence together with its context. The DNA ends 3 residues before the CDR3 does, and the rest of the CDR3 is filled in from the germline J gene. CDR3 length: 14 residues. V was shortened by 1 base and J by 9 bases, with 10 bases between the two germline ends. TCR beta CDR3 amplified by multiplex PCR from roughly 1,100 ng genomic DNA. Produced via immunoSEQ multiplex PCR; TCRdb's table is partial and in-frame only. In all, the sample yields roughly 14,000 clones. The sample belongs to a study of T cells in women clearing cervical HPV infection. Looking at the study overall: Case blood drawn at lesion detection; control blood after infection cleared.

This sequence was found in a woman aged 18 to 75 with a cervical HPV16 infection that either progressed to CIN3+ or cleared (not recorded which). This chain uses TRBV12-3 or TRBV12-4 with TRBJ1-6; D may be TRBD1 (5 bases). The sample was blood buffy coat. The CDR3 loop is CASSLGPRGSPLHF. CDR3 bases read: TGTGCCAGCAGTTTAGGCCCGAGGGGTTCACCC.